This is a list of T cell receptor beta chains from one sample in a study of OX40 agonist ivuxolimab in advanced cancers. Method: immunoSEQ multiplex PCR; TCRdb's copy keeps in-frame clones and lacks some. The sample comprises tens of thousands of clones, about nine tenths of which are singletons, and 25% rests with the top ten. Sequencing used CD4+ or CD8+ T cells sorted from blood, obtained in a trial of the OX40 agonist ivuxolimab. The receptors come from an adult with an advanced solid tumor such as melanoma, head and neck, liver or kidney cancer. The CDR3 runs from the conserved cysteine through the conserved F or W. The order of the fields is V gene, J gene, clone size, D gene, CDR3 protein, CDR3 DNA. D genes are given only for firm matches. Rows may omit the clone size; those that give it use once, few, many or a size class.

v_gene: TRBV4-2
j_gene: TRBJ2-7
abundance: NA
d_gene: NA
CDR3aa: CASSQESARAAEQYF
CDR3nt: TGTGCCAGCAGCCAAGAATCCGCTCGGGCCGCCGAGCAGTACTTC

v_gene: TRBV7-9
j_gene: TRBJ2-3
abundance: NA
d_gene: NA
CDR3aa: CASSFLGRKMDTQYF
CDR3nt: TGTGCCAGCAGCTTCTTGGGAAGAAAGATGGATACGCAGTATTTT

v_gene: TRBV27
j_gene: TRBJ1-5
abundance: NA
d_gene: NA
CDR3aa: CASSLGTSNQPQHF
CDR3nt: TGTGCCAGCAGTTTGGGGACCAGCAATCAGCCCCAGCATTTT

v_gene: TRBV2
j_gene: TRBJ2-1
abundance: NA
d_gene: TRBD1
CDR3aa: CASSGTGSIDEQFF
CDR3nt: TGTGCCAGCAGCGGGACAGGGAGTATAGATGAGCAGTTCTTC

v_gene: TRBV7-9
j_gene: TRBJ2-1
abundance: NA
d_gene: NA
CDR3aa: CASSLAHWGKHNEQFF
CDR3nt: TGTGCCAGCAGCTTAGCGCATTGGGGCAAACACAATGAGCAGTTCTTC

v_gene: TRBV4-3
j_gene: TRBJ2-1
abundance: NA
d_gene: NA
CDR3aa: CASSQETGTETYNEQFF
CDR3nt: TGCGCCAGCAGCCAAGAGACCGGGACGGAGACCTACAATGAGCAGTTCTTC

v_gene: TRBV4-3
j_gene: TRBJ2-7
abundance: medium-sized
d_gene: TRBD2
CDR3aa: CASSLGAGSYEQYF
CDR3nt: TGCGCCAGCAGCCTCGGAGCGGGGTCCTACGAGCAGTACTTC

v_gene: TRBV30
j_gene: TRBJ1-2
abundance: NA
d_gene: NA
CDR3aa: CAWTLTGSPYGYTF
CDR3nt: TGTGCCTGGACCTTAACGGGGAGCCCCTATGGCTACACCTTC

v_gene: TRBV5-1
j_gene: TRBJ2-5
abundance: NA
d_gene: NA
CDR3aa: CASSLPKNSRADQETQYF
CDR3nt: TGCGCCAGCAGCTTGCCAAAAAATTCTAGGGCGGATCAAGAGACCCAGTACTTC

v_gene: TRBV9
j_gene: TRBJ1-1
abundance: few
d_gene: NA
CDR3aa: CASSADDPGGLNTEAFF
CDR3nt: TGTGCCAGCAGCGCAGATGACCCAGGAGGGCTGAACACTGAAGCTTTCTTT

v_gene: TRBV19
j_gene: TRBJ1-2
abundance: NA
d_gene: NA
CDR3aa: CASQSDPNYGYTF
CDR3nt: TGTGCCAGTCAATCGGATCCTAACTATGGCTACACCTTC

v_gene: TRBV9
j_gene: TRBJ2-3
abundance: once
d_gene: NA
CDR3aa: CASSEFQHSDTQYF
CDR3nt: TGTGCCAGCAGCGAGTTTCAACACTCAGATACGCAGTATTTT

v_gene: TRBV9
j_gene: TRBJ2-1
abundance: NA
d_gene: NA
CDR3aa: CASTPGGAWNEQFF
CDR3nt: TGTGCCAGCACCCCGGGGGGCGCATGGAATGAGCAGTTCTTC

v_gene: TRBV27
j_gene: TRBJ2-3
abundance: NA
d_gene: TRBD2
CDR3aa: CASMELARTDTQYF
CDR3nt: TGTGCCAGCATGGAACTAGCGAGAACAGATACGCAGTATTTT

v_gene: TRBV10-3
j_gene: TRBJ2-3
abundance: NA
d_gene: NA
CDR3aa: CAILSAGTDTQYF
CDR3nt: TGTGCCATCCTGTCAGCGGGCACAGATACGCAGTATTTT

v_gene: TRBV11-1
j_gene: TRBJ1-4
abundance: NA
d_gene: TRBD1
CDR3aa: CASSPLGTAYGLFF
CDR3nt: TGTGCCAGCAGCCCACTGGGGACAGCATATGGACTGTTTTTT

v_gene: TRBV27
j_gene: TRBJ2-7
abundance: NA
d_gene: TRBD1
CDR3aa: CASSLQGAPYEQYF
CDR3nt: TGTGCCAGCAGTTTGCAGGGGGCCCCCTACGAGCAGTACTTC

v_gene: TRBV2
j_gene: TRBJ1-2
abundance: NA
d_gene: NA
CDR3aa: CASSEAGSDGYTF
CDR3nt: TGTGCCAGCAGTGAAGCAGGGAGCGATGGCTACACCTTC

v_gene: TRBV25-1
j_gene: TRBJ2-1
abundance: few
d_gene: NA
CDR3aa: CASSEGGAHNEQFF
CDR3nt: TGTGCCAGCAGTGAAGGGGGGGCCCACAATGAGCAGTTCTTC

v_gene: TRBV19
j_gene: TRBJ2-1
abundance: NA
d_gene: TRBD2
CDR3aa: CASSKETSGNDEQFF
CDR3nt: TGTGCCAGTAGTAAGGAGACTAGCGGGAACGATGAGCAGTTCTTC

v_gene: TRBV4-1
j_gene: TRBJ1-2
abundance: NA
d_gene: TRBD1
CDR3aa: CASSQDRTGGSIYGYTF
CDR3nt: TGCGCCAGCAGCCAAGATCGGACAGGGGGCTCAATCTATGGCTACACCTTC

v_gene: TRBV9
j_gene: TRBJ2-7
abundance: NA
d_gene: NA
CDR3aa: CASSVSSEIYEQYF
CDR3nt: TGTGCCAGCAGCGTGTCGAGCGAGATCTACGAGCAGTACTTC

v_gene: TRBV6-1
j_gene: TRBJ2-5
abundance: NA
d_gene: NA
CDR3aa: CASSLSVSSETQYF
CDR3nt: TGTGCCAGCAGTCTAAGCGTTAGCAGCGAGACCCAGTACTTC

v_gene: TRBV6-1
j_gene: TRBJ2-7
abundance: NA
d_gene: NA
CDR3aa: CASKRDYEQYF
CDR3nt: TGTGCCAGCAAAAGGGACTACGAGCAGTACTTC

v_gene: TRBV6-5
j_gene: TRBJ2-7
abundance: NA
d_gene: NA
CDR3aa: CASSYGAGAGYEQYF
CDR3nt: TGTGCCAGCAGTTACGGGGCAGGGGCGGGATACGAGCAGTACTTC

v_gene: TRBV11-3
j_gene: TRBJ2-7
abundance: NA
d_gene: NA
CDR3aa: CASSPTTAADYEQYF
CDR3nt: TGTGCCAGCAGCCCAACGACGGCGGCTGACTACGAGCAGTACTTC

v_gene: TRBV29-1
j_gene: TRBJ2-7
abundance: once
d_gene: TRBD1
CDR3aa: CSVQTGGIEQYF
CDR3nt: TGCAGCGTTCAAACAGGGGGGATCGAGCAGTACTTC

v_gene: TRBV19
j_gene: TRBJ1-1
abundance: NA
d_gene: TRBD1
CDR3aa: CASSRTGTEAFF
CDR3nt: TGTGCCAGTAGTAGGACAGGGACTGAAGCTTTCTTT

v_gene: TRBV5-8
j_gene: TRBJ1-5
abundance: NA
d_gene: TRBD1
CDR3aa: CASSRDRVRHQPQHF
CDR3nt: TGTGCCAGCAGCAGGGACAGGGTTAGGCATCAGCCCCAGCATTTT

v_gene: TRBV7-3
j_gene: TRBJ2-1
abundance: NA
d_gene: TRBD2
CDR3aa: CASSPLAGGAGEQFF
CDR3nt: TGTGCCAGCAGCCCCCTAGCGGGGGGAGCCGGTGAGCAGTTCTTC

v_gene: TRBV27
j_gene: TRBJ2-7
abundance: NA
d_gene: TRBD2
CDR3aa: CASSGLAVEGIYEQYF
CDR3nt: TGTGCCAGTTCAGGACTAGCGGTCGAGGGTATCTACGAGCAGTACTTC

v_gene: TRBV29-1
j_gene: TRBJ1-1
abundance: NA
d_gene: NA
CDR3aa: CSVASNLETEAFF
CDR3nt: TGCAGCGTTGCGTCGAACTTAGAGACTGAAGCTTTCTTT

v_gene: TRBV9
j_gene: TRBJ2-1
abundance: NA
d_gene: NA
CDR3aa: CASSVEGGLNEQFF
CDR3nt: TGTGCCAGCAGCGTAGAAGGCGGCCTCAATGAGCAGTTCTTC

v_gene: TRBV6-5
j_gene: TRBJ2-5
abundance: NA
d_gene: NA
CDR3aa: CASSYSLFDGETQYF
CDR3nt: TGTGCCAGCAGTTACTCGTTGTTCGACGGGGAGACCCAGTACTTC

v_gene: TRBV14
j_gene: TRBJ2-1
abundance: NA
d_gene: NA
CDR3aa: CASSQGRTRSYNEQFF
CDR3nt: TGTGCCAGCAGCCAAGGCCGGACCCGCTCCTACAATGAGCAGTTCTTC

v_gene: TRBV15
j_gene: TRBJ2-5
abundance: NA
d_gene: NA
CDR3aa: CATSRDKSGGFTETQYF
CDR3nt: TGTGCCACCAGCAGAGATAAGTCAGGGGGGTTTACAGAGACCCAGTACTTC

v_gene: TRBV9
j_gene: TRBJ2-5
abundance: NA
d_gene: TRBD2
CDR3aa: CASSPPGGSETQYF
CDR3nt: TGTGCCAGCAGCCCCCCCGGGGGGTCGGAGACCCAGTACTTC

v_gene: TRBV7-9
j_gene: TRBJ2-7
abundance: NA
d_gene: TRBD2
CDR3aa: CASSLAGGPFDEQYF
CDR3nt: TGTGCCAGCAGCTTAGCGGGAGGGCCTTTTGACGAGCAGTACTTC

v_gene: TRBV6-8
j_gene: TRBJ1-1
abundance: NA
d_gene: NA
CDR3aa: CASSLGHLEAFF
CDR3nt: TGTGCCAGCAGTTTAGGACACCTTGAAGCTTTCTTT

v_gene: TRBV5-3
j_gene: TRBJ2-7
abundance: NA
d_gene: NA
CDR3aa: CARSVPGGRSVRFPRF
CDR3nt: TGTGCCAGAAGCGTCCCCGGGGGTAGAAGCGTAAGATTTCCACGGTTC

v_gene: TRBV11-1
j_gene: TRBJ1-4
abundance: NA
d_gene: NA
CDR3aa: CASSLAIGNQKLFF
CDR3nt: TGTGCCAGCAGCTTAGCGATCGGGAATCAAAAACTGTTTTTT

v_gene: TRBV10-3
j_gene: TRBJ2-1
abundance: NA
d_gene: NA
CDR3aa: CAIQGAAYNEQFF
CDR3nt: TGTGCCATTCAGGGAGCGGCATACAATGAGCAGTTCTTC

v_gene: TRBV7-9
j_gene: TRBJ2-6
abundance: NA
d_gene: NA
CDR3aa: CASSFPNRVPSGANVLTF
CDR3nt: TGTGCCAGCAGCTTCCCCAACAGGGTCCCCTCTGGGGCCAACGTCCTGACTTTC